Each of the 30 T cell receptor beta chains below was sequenced from the same sample in a study of technical replicates of blood from a few donors. Profiled with immunoSEQ multiplex PCR; TCRdb holds only in-frame clones, not every one. The repertoire holds tens of thousands of clones, with approximately 83% as singletons. The sequencing sample was made of PBMCs. Receptors originate from a human donor in good health. Some clones in this sample may be carry-over from other donors' samples.

The chain carries TRBV11-2 and TRBJ1-2; TRBD1 is a possible D gene (6 bases). With 2 bases removed from V and 8 bases from J, the gap between germline ends came to 12 bases. Per germline, CDR1 SGHAT and CDR2 FQNNGV. The CDR3 has 13 amino acids. In DNA form, the CDR3 reads TGTGCCAGCAGCTTATCGGACAGCTGGGGCTACACCTTC. Its protein is CASSLSDSWGYTF.

This sequence joins TRBV7-2 and TRBJ2-1, with 13 bases aligning to TRBD2. The CDR3 is 16 amino acids. Germline trimming cut 6 bases from V and 7 bases from J; bases unmatched to any gene: 9. The germline CDR1 and CDR2 sequences are SGHTA and FQGNSA. This chain's CDR3 is CASRETSGRAVNEQFF. In DNA form, the CDR3 reads TGTGCCAGCAGGGAAACTAGCGGGAGGGCCGTAAATGAGCAGTTCTTC.

V usage is TRBV6-1 and J usage is TRBJ1-5, with a possible D match to TRBD1 (6 bases). This CDR3 region has 14 residues. V was trimmed by 7 bases and J by 4 bases, leaving 14 bases between them. Germline V gene data show CDR1 as MNHNS and CDR2 as SASEGT. The CDR3 nucleotides are TGTGCCAGCACCCAATCGCAGGGGAATCAGCCCCAGCATTTT. Translation gives CASTQSQGNQPQHF.

The V gene is TRBV7-2, the J gene TRBJ2-7, with 7 positions matching TRBD2. CDR1 is SGHTA, CDR2 FQGNSA, per germline. The CDR3 sequence is 14 residues long. Germline trimming cut 6 bases from V and 1 base from J; bases unmatched to any gene: 6. CDR3 amino acids: CASRPGGSSYEQYF. CDR3 nucleotide sequence: TGTGCCAGCAGGCCCGGGGGGAGTTCCTACGAGCAGTACTTC.

Here the CDR3 reads CASSTGQGMVTYNEQFF. CDR3 nucleotides: TGCGCCAGCAGCACAGGACAGGGGATGGTAACCTACAATGAGCAGTTCTTC. This rearrangement joins TRBV5-1 to TRBJ2-1; 9 bases line up with TRBD1. Germline lookup yields CDR1 SGHRS and CDR2 YFSETQ. The CDR3 length is 17 residues. V was pared by 4 bases and J by 2 bases, with 10 bases of the junction left unmatched.

The genes are TRBV5-5 and TRBJ2-5; 8 bases align to TRBD1. CDR1 and CDR2 from the germline V gene are SGHKS and YYEKEE (reference sequence). The ends lost 4 bases at V and 7 bases at J; junction bases unmatched: 3. The CDR3 totals 12 residues. The CDR3 DNA reads TGTGCCAGCAGCGGGGACAGGTCGACCCAGTACTTC. Encoded protein: CASSGDRSTQYF.

The chain has TRBV10-3 and TRBJ2-1; 10 bases fit TRBD1. This CDR3 has 16 amino acids. The germline V gene encodes CDR1 ENHRY and CDR2 SYGVKD. V shed 5 bases, J shed 6 bases, and the junction held 10 bases outside the gene matches. This CDR3 is CAISKFPGQGFNEQFF. CDR3 DNA: TGTGCCATCAGTAAATTTCCGGGACAGGGGTTCAATGAGCAGTTCTTC.

The chain is built from TRBV4-3 and TRBJ2-1; TRBD1 aligns across 11 bases. Germline CDR1 is LGHNA and CDR2 is YSLEER. V lost 1 base, J lost 5 bases, and 1 base stayed unmatched. The CDR3 extends over 15 amino acids. The CDR3 DNA is TGCGCCAGCAGCCAAGGGACAGGGGGCAACAATGAGCAGTTCTTC. It is translated as CASSQGTGGNNEQFF.

The chain links TRBV4-2 to TRBJ1-2, with D maybe TRBD1 (6 bases). V dropped 1 base and J dropped 5 bases, with 14 bases sitting between them. This CDR3 comprises 15 residues. Germline assignment: CDR1 LGHNA and CDR2 YNFKEQ. The CDR3 here is CASSQVIGGGYGYTF. The DNA of the CDR3 is TGTGCCAGCAGCCAAGTCATAGGGGGTGGGTATGGCTACACCTTC.

This rearrangement joins TRBV21-1 to TRBJ2-2; the table names TRBD1, a call not compared with the DNA. TRBV21-1 is a known pseudogene. This CDR3 contains 18 residues. The DNA of the CDR3 is TGTGCCAGCAGCAACGGGGACGACGGAACAGGGGAAACCGGGGAGCTGTTTTTT. Its translation is CASSNGDDGTGETGELFF.

J is TRBJ2-7 and V is TRBV5-4; TRBD1 matches at 7 bases. Germline CDR1 is SGHNT and CDR2 is YYREEE (reference sequence). V lost 5 bases and J lost 0; bases outside the gene matches: 2. This CDR3 contains 13 residues. The CDR3: CASRRDSSYEQYF. CDR3 in DNA: TGTGCCAGCAGACGGGACAGCTCCTACGAGCAGTACTTC.

The chain combines TRBV19 with TRBJ2-1, with TRBD2 matching over 7 bases. Germline-derived CDR1 and CDR2 are LNHDA and SQIVND (reference sequence). CDR3 length: 16 residues. V shed 3 bases, J shed 3 bases, and the junction held 8 bases outside the gene matches. The CDR3 nucleotides are TGTGCCAGTAGTATTTCGGGCGGGGGACGCTACAATGAGCAGTTCTTC. Its protein is CASSISGGGRYNEQFF.

This sequence joins TRBV7-8 and TRBJ2-3, with a possible D match to TRBD1 (5 bases). In germline, CDR1 is SGHVS, CDR2 FQNEAQ. Trimming cost V 1 base and J 5 bases, with 13 bases left between them. This CDR3 contains 15 residues. CDR3 in DNA: TGTGCCAGCAGCTTAGAGGCAGGGCAGAGAGATACGCAGTATTTT. Translation gives CASSLEAGQRDTQYF.

V usage is TRBV6-7 and J usage is TRBJ1-6; 10 nucleotides line up with TRBD1. TRBV6-7 is annotated as an ORF whose role is uncertain. With 4 bases clipped from V and 8 bases from J, the junction kept 2 bases outside the gene matches. The CDR3 has 14 amino acids. CDR3 bases: TGTGCCAGCAGTTTGACAGGGGGCTATTCACCCCTCCACTTT. This sequence encodes CASSLTGGYSPLHF.

This chain uses TRBV7-2 with TRBJ2-3; D is undetermined. The V end was cut by 1 base, the J end by 4 bases, with 6 bases between. The germline V gene encodes CDR1 SGHTA and CDR2 FQGNSA. CDR3 length: 13 amino acids. This CDR3 is CASSLERSDTQYF. The CDR3 region has the DNA TGTGCCAGCAGCTTAGAACGGTCAGATACGCAGTATTTT.

This clone was seen more than once but under ten times. The J gene is TRBJ1-1, the V gene TRBV20-1; D not certain. Trimming shortened V by 6 bases and J by 5 bases, and 10 bases separated the two germline ends. This CDR3 spans 11 amino acids. Germline CDR1 reads DFQATT; CDR2 reads SNEGSKA (reference sequence). CDR3 loop: CSAPHGTEAFF. The DNA of the CDR3 is TGCAGTGCACCACACGGGACTGAAGCTTTCTTT.

This clone was found a few times. The V gene is TRBV7-2, the J gene TRBJ1-2; TRBD1 agrees at 9 bases. After removal of 6 bases from V and 0 bases from J, the junction contained 5 bases not matched to a gene. The V gene's germline CDR1 is SGHTA and CDR2 FQGNSA. The CDR3 spans 15 residues. This chain's CDR3 is CASRGQGQPNYGYTF. The CDR3 DNA follows: TGTGCCAGCAGAGGACAGGGGCAACCTAACTATGGCTACACCTTC. Complete variable domain (other parts from reference TRBV7-2 and TRBJ1-2): GAGVSQSPSNKVTEKGKDVELRCDPISGHTALYWYRQSLGQGLEFLIYFQGNSAPDKSGLPSDRFSAERTGGSVSTLTIQRTQQEDSAVYLCASRGQGQPNYGYTFGSGTRLTVV.

In its sample, this clone was seen a few times. J is TRBJ1-6 and V is TRBV7-2; tentatively, D is TRBD1 (6 bases). The CDR3 is 15 amino acids. The V gene's germline CDR1 is SGHTA and CDR2 FQGNSA. V lost 4 bases to trimming and J lost 7 bases, with 14 bases between them. The CDR3 spells CASSSPDSLNSPLHF. The CDR3 coding sequence is TGTGCCAGCAGCTCACCGGACAGCCTCAATTCACCCCTCCACTTT.

This chain connects TRBV7-9 to TRBJ1-2, with D possibly matching TRBD1 (6 bases). In germline, CDR1 is SEHNR, CDR2 FQNEAQ (reference sequence). Trimming cost V 6 bases and J 5 bases, with 10 bases left between them. The CDR3 consists of 12 residues. The CDR3 protein is CASSGTQYGYTF. In nucleotides, the CDR3 is TGTGCCAGCAGTGGGACACAGTATGGCTACACCTTC.

The chain recombines TRBV10-3 with TRBJ2-1, with 8 bases fitting TRBD2. The CDR3 covers 15 residues. From germline, CDR1 is ENHRY and CDR2 SYGVKD. V lost 6 bases, J lost 2 bases, and 6 bases stayed unmatched. CDR3 amino acids: CAIRDTSGPYNEQFF. The CDR3 DNA follows: TGTGCCATCAGGGACACTAGCGGACCCTACAATGAGCAGTTCTTC.

In this sample, this clone turned up once. The chain uses TRBV7-6 and TRBJ2-1; 10 positions match TRBD2. CDR1 and CDR2 from the germline V gene are SGHVS and FNYEAQ. V lost 5 bases and J lost 7; bases outside the gene matches: 8. The CDR3 is made up of 15 amino acids. The CDR3 DNA follows: TGTGCCAGCAGCAACGAGCGGGGGGGGTGGAATGAGCAGTTCTTC. This codes for CASSNERGGWNEQFF.

V and J are TRBV5-4 and TRBJ1-6, with no clear D. Trimming left V 4 bases short and J 7 bases short, with 18 bases between. The CDR3 covers 16 residues. Germline lookup yields CDR1 SGHNT and CDR2 YYREEE (reference sequence). The CDR3 coding sequence is TGTGCCAGCAGCCCGACTCGAGGGCTGGAGAATTCACCCCTCCACTTT. Protein: CASSPTRGLENSPLHF.

This clone appeared many times. The chain recombines TRBV13 with TRBJ2-5, with 10 bases lining up with TRBD1. Germline V gene sequence: CDR1 PRHDT, CDR2 FYEKMQ (reference sequence). The V and J ends lost 4 bases and 4 bases, in that order; junction bases with no gene match: 6. The CDR3 has 15 amino acids. The CDR3 spells CASSSPWTGGETQYF. The DNA for the CDR3 is TGTGCCAGCAGCTCTCCCTGGACAGGGGGAGAGACCCAGTACTTC.

J is TRBJ2-5 and V is TRBV15; possibly TRBD2 for D (6 bases). The V gene's germline CDR1 is LNHNV and CDR2 YYDKDF (reference sequence). The V and J ends lost 6 bases and 5 bases respectively, with 19 bases between them. The length of the CDR3 is 15 residues. DNA for the CDR3: TGTGCCACCAGGGGGGGATGGAGGGAACAGGAGACCCAGTACTTC. It encodes CATRGGWREQETQYF.

This clone was seen a few times. V is TRBV9 and J is TRBJ1-1; TRBD1 agrees at 7 bases. Germline CDR1 is SGDLS and CDR2 is YYNGEE. V shed 4 bases, J shed 5 bases, and the junction held 8 bases outside the gene matches. This CDR3 is 14 amino acids long. The CDR3 bases are TGTGCCAGCAGCAAAGGGACAGCAAATACTGAAGCTTTCTTT. Translated: CASSKGTANTEAFF.

CDR3 sequence (DNA): TGCAGCGTTGCCCTAGCCTCGAGGGAGCAGTTCTTC. As protein: CSVALASREQFF. The V call is TRBV29-1, the J call TRBJ2-7, with a possible D match to TRBD2 (5 bases). Matching the DNA end better, TRBJ2-1 makes the J call doubtful. CDR1 is SQVTM and CDR2 is ANQGSEA in the germline V gene. The CDR3 is made up of 12 amino acids.

This clone appeared a few times. V usage is TRBV10-3 and J usage is TRBJ1-1; D gene uncertain. This CDR3 has 14 amino acids. The V gene's germline CDR1 is ENHRY and CDR2 SYGVKD. V was pared by 4 bases and J by 0 bases, with 9 bases between. The DNA of the CDR3 is TGTGCCATCAGTGCAACTGCCATGAACACTGAAGCTTTCTTT. Encoded protein: CAISATAMNTEAFF.

V usage is TRBV15 and J usage is TRBJ2-1; TRBD1 matches 8 bases. In germline, CDR1 is LNHNV, CDR2 YYDKDF (reference sequence). V lost 0 bases and J lost 7; bases outside the gene matches: 11. The CDR3 has 17 residues. The chain's CDR3 is CATSREAQGASGNEQFF. CDR3 bases: TGTGCCACCAGCAGAGAAGCCCAGGGGGCGAGCGGGAATGAGCAGTTCTTC.

V and J are TRBV6-5 and TRBJ2-3, with 12 bases matching TRBD2. CDR1 MNHEY and CDR2 SVGAGI come from the germline V gene. This CDR3 has 16 amino acids. V lost 4 bases and J lost 1; bases outside the gene matches: 3. The CDR3 DNA is TGTGCCAGCAGTTCCCCTAGCGGGGGGGGCACAGATACGCAGTATTTT. Translating gives CASSSPSGGGTDTQYF.

This clone appeared a single time. The rearrangement uses TRBV5-8 and TRBJ1-2; 8 bases line up with TRBD1. Trimming at V came to 2 bases and at J to 7 bases, leaving 10 bases not matched to a gene. Germline CDR1 and CDR2: SGHTS and YDEGEE. The CDR3 spans 15 residues. CDR3 region: CASSFQGARSGGYTF. The CDR3 DNA reads as TGTGCCAGCAGCTTTCAGGGGGCTCGAAGTGGTGGCTACACCTTC.